Listed below are T cell receptor beta chains from one sample, sequenced in a study of cytomegalovirus exposure and HLA in healthy donors. Assay used: immunoSEQ multiplex PCR; TCRdb lists only in-frame clones, some missing. Seen in this sample are fewer than 100,000 clones; the ten most common clones hold approximately 1.6%. Sample: PBMCs. These receptors were obtained from a woman between 55 and 75 years old in good health and CMV-seronegative. Each CDR3 is given with its conserved first and last residue. The D gene is left open where the match is weak.

v_gene	d_gene	j_gene	len	CDR3aa	CDR3nt
TRBV6-1	TRBD1	TRBJ1-1	15	CASNPGQGLNTEAFF	TGTGCCAGCAATCCGGGACAGGGGTTGAACACTGAAGCTTTCTTT
TRBV19	.	TRBJ1-5	13	CASSIESDQPQHF	TGTGCCAGTAGTATAGAATCGGATCAGCCCCAGCATTTT
TRBV9	.	TRBJ1-1	13	CASSPPSNTEAFF	TGTGCCAGCAGCCCCCCGTCCAACACTGAAGCTTTCTTT
TRBV5-6	.	TRBJ2-4	14	CASSLGLAKNIQYF	TGTGCCAGCAGCTTGGGTCTAGCCAAAAACATTCAGTACTTC
TRBV7-2	.	TRBJ2-7	13	CASSFVDSYEQYF	TGTGCCAGCAGCTTCGTAGACTCCTACGAGCAGTACTTC
TRBV28	.	TRBJ1-5	15	CASSLSVGRGGPQHF	TGTGCCAGCAGTTTATCCGTCGGCAGGGGTGGGCCCCAGCATTTT
TRBV27	.	TRBJ2-1	16	CASSSGPSWSGNEQFF	TGTGCCAGCAGTTCCGGGCCCTCCTGGTCGGGGAATGAGCAGTTCTTC
TRBV7-3	TRBD2	TRBJ2-2	19	CASSFPVVAGVMNTGELFF	TGTGCCAGCAGCTTTCCCGTCGTAGCGGGAGTTATGAACACCGGGGAGCTGTTTTTT
TRBV19	TRBD2	TRBJ2-3	13	CASRLASTDTQYF	TGTGCCAGTAGACTAGCGAGCACAGATACGCAGTATTTT
TRBV19	.	TRBJ2-4	14	CASSIGGAKNIQYF	TGTGCCAGTAGTATCGGAGGGGCCAAAAACATTCAGTACTTC
TRBV4-2	TRBD1	TRBJ1-2	20	CASSQVYEGEQGGTVYGYTF	TGTGCCAGCAGCCAAGTCTACGAGGGGGAACAGGGGGGAACTGTCTATGGCTACACCTTC
TRBV19	.	TRBJ2-7	15	CASSIQEGGGYEQYF	TGTGCCAGTAGTATACAAGAGGGAGGAGGCTACGAGCAGTACTTC
TRBV10-3	.	TRBJ2-5	15	CAIRGGQGDQETQYF	TGTGCCATCAGGGGTGGGCAGGGTGATCAAGAGACCCAGTACTTC
TRBV7-3	.	TRBJ2-1	13	CASSLPGSNEQFF	TGTGCCAGCAGCTTACCAGGGTCCAATGAGCAGTTCTTC
TRBV7-2	.	TRBJ2-5	15	CASSSQTSRGETQYF	TGTGCCAGCAGCTCCCAGACTAGTCGAGGAGAGACCCAGTACTTC
TRBV4-1	.	TRBJ1-1	16	CASSHAGFGVNTEAFF	TGCGCCAGCAGCCATGCGGGGTTTGGGGTGAACACTGAAGCTTTCTTT
TRBV28	.	TRBJ1-2	11	CASVQGRGYTF	TGTGCCAGCGTCCAGGGGCGCGGCTACACCTTC
TRBV7-3	TRBD2	TRBJ2-7	14	CASSELAGAREQYF	TGTGCCAGCAGCGAACTAGCGGGAGCGCGCGAGCAGTACTTC
TRBV7-2	TRBD2	TRBJ2-3	16	CASSPGTSGRVDTQYF	TGTGCCAGCAGCCCTGGGACTAGCGGGAGGGTTGATACGCAGTATTTT
TRBV2	TRBD1	TRBJ2-1	16	CASSHRTGTGLGEQFF	TGTGCCAGCAGCCATCGAACCGGGACAGGGTTGGGTGAGCAGTTCTTC
TRBV4-2	TRBD2	TRBJ2-1	16	CASSQEGAGEYNEQFF	TGTGCCAGCAGCCAAGAAGGTGCGGGAGAGTACAATGAGCAGTTCTTC
TRBV6-4	.	TRBJ2-1	15	CASSDPGFKSNEQFF	TGTGCCAGCAGTGATCCCGGGTTTAAGAGCAATGAGCAGTTCTTC